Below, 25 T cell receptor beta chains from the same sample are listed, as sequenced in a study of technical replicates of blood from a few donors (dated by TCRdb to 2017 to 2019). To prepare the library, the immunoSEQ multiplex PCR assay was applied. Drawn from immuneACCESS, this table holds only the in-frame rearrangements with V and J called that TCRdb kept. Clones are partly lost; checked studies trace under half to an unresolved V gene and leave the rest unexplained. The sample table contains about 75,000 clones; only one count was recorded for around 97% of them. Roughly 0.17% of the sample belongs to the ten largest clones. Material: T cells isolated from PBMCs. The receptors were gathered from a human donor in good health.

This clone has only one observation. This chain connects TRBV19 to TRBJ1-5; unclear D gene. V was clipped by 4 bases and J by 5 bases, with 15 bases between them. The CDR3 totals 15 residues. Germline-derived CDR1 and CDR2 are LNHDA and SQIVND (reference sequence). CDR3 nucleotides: TGTGCCAGTAGTAAATCGACATATTCCCATCAGCCCCAGCATTTT. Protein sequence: CASSKSTYSHQPQHF.

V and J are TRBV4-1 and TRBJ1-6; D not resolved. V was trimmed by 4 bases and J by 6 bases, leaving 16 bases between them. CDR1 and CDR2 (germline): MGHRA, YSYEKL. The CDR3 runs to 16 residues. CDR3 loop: CASSPYTTRINSPLHF. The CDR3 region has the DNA TGCGCCAGCAGCCCATACACAACCAGGATTAATTCACCCCTCCACTTT.

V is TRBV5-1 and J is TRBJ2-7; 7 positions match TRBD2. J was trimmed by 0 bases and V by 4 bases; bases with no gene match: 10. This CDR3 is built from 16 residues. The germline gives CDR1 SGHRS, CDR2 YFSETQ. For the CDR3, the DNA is TGCGCCAGCAGCACCCCCCGGGGAGGGGACTCCTACGAGCAGTACTTC. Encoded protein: CASSTPRGGDSYEQYF.

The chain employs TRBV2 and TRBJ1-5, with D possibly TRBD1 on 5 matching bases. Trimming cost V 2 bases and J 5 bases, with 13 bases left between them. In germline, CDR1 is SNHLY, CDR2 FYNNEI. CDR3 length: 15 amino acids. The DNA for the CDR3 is TGTGCCAGCAGTGAAACGGGGGGGGAAGATCAGCCCCAGCATTTT. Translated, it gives CASSETGGEDQPQHF.

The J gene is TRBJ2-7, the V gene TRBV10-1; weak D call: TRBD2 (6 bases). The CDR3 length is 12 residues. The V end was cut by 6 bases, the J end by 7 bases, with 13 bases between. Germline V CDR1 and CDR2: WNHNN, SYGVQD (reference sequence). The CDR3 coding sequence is TGCGCCAGCAGCCTGACTAGTGGTGAGCAGTACTTC. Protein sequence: CASSLTSGEQYF.

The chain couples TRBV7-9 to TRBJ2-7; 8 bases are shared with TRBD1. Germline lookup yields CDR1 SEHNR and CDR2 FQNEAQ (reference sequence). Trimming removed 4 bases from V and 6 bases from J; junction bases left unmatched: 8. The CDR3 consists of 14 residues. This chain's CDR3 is CASSSPGTGSEQYF. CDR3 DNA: TGTGCCAGCAGCTCGCCCGGGACAGGCTCCGAGCAGTACTTC.

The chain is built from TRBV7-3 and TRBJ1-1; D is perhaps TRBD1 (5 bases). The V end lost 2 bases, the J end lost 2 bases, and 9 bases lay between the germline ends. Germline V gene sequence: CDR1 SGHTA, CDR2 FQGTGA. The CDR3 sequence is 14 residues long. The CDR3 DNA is TGTGCCAGCAGCTTACTGGGGGGAAACACTGAAGCTTTCTTT. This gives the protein CASSLLGGNTEAFF.

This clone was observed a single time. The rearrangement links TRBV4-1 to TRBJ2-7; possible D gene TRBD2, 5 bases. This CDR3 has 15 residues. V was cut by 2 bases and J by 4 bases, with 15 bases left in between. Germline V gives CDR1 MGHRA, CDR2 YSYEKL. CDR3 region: CASSQFAPGSYEQYF. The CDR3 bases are TGCGCCAGCAGCCAATTCGCCCCGGGGAGTTACGAGCAGTACTTC.

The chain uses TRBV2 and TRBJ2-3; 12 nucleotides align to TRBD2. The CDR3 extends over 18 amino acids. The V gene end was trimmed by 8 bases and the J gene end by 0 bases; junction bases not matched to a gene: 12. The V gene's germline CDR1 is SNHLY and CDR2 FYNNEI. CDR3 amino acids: CASWDARTSGASTDTQYF. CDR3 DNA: TGTGCCAGCTGGGATGCTCGGACTAGCGGGGCTAGCACAGATACGCAGTATTTT.

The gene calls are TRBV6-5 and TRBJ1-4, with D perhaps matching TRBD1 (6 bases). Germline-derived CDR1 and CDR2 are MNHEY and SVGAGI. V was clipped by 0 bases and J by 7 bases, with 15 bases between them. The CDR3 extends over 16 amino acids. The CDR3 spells CASSYSVIGQTEKLFF. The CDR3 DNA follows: TGTGCCAGCAGTTACTCGGTCATCGGACAGACTGAAAAACTGTTTTTT.

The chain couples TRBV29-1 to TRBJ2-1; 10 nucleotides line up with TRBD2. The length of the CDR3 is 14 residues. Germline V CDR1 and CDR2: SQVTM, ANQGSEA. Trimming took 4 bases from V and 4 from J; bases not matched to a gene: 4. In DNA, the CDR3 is TGCAGCGTTGCCAAGACTAGCGGGTACAATGAGCAGTTCTTC. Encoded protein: CSVAKTSGYNEQFF.

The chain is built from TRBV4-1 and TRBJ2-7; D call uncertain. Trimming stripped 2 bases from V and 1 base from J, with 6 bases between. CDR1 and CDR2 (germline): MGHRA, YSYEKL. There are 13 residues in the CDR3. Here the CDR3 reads CASSQSISYEQYF. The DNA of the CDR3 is TGCGCCAGCAGCCAATCTATATCCTACGAGCAGTACTTC.

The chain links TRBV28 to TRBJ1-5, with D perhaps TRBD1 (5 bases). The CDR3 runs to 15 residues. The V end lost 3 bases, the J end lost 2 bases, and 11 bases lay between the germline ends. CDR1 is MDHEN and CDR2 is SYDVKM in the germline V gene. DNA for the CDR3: TGTGCCAGCAGTTTCTTTTCAGGGCGCAATCAGCCCCAGCATTTT. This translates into CASSFFSGRNQPQHF.

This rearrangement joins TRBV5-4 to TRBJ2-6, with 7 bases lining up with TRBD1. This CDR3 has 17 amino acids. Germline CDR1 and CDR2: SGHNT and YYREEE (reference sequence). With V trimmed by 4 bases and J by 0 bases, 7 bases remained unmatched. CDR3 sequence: CASSPQGSSSGANVLTF. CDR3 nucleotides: TGTGCCAGCAGCCCACAGGGGTCAAGCTCTGGGGCCAACGTCCTGACTTTC.

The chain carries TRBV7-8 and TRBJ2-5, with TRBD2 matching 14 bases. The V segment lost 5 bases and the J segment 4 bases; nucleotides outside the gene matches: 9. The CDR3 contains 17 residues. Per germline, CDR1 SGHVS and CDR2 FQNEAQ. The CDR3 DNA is TGTGCCAGCAGCCGAGAGGCGGGACTAGCGGGAGTAGAGACCCAGTACTTC. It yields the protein CASSREAGLAGVETQYF.

The CDR3 protein is CASSLAVVAGDNYEQYF. The CDR3 nucleotides are TGTGCCAGCAGCTTAGCGGTGGTAGCGGGAGATAACTACGAGCAGTACTTC. V gene TRBV7-9 combines with J gene TRBJ2-7; TRBD2 aligns across 9 bases. With V trimmed by 0 bases and J by 3 bases, 9 bases remained unmatched. Germline values: CDR1 SEHNR, CDR2 FQNEAQ (reference sequence). The CDR3 extends over 17 amino acids.

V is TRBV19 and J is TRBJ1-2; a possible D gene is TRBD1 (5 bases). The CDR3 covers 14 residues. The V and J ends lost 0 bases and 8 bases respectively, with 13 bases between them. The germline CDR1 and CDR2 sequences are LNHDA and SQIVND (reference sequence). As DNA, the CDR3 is TGTGCCAGTAGTATAGAGGGTCAGGGCAAAGGCTACACCTTC. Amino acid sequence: CASSIEGQGKGYTF.

CDR3 in DNA: TGCGCCAGCAGCTCTCAGGGGAGTGGGACTGAAGCTTTCTTT. Protein product: CASSSQGSGTEAFF. The chain links TRBV5-1 to TRBJ1-1; maybe TRBD1 (6 bases). Per germline, CDR1 SGHRS and CDR2 YFSETQ. V lost 3 bases and J lost 5, with 14 bases in between. The CDR3 spans 14 residues.

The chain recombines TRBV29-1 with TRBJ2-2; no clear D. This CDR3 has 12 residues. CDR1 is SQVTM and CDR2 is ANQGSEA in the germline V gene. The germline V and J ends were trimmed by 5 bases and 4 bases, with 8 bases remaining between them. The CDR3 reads CSVQTFTGELFF. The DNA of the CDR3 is TGCAGCGTTCAAACATTCACCGGGGAGCTGTTTTTT.

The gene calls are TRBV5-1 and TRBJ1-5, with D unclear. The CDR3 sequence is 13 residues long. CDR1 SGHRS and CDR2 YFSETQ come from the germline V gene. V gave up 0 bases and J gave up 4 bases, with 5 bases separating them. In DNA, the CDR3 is TGCGCCAGCAGCTTGGAACGGAATCAGCCCCAGCATTTT. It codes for CASSLERNQPQHF.

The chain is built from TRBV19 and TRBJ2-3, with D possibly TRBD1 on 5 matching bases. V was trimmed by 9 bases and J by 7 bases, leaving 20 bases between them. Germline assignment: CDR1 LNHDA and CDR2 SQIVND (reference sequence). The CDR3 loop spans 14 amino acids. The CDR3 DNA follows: TGTGCCAGCTCCGGTGGAAGGGGCGCGAATACGCAGTATTTT. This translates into CASSGGRGANTQYF.

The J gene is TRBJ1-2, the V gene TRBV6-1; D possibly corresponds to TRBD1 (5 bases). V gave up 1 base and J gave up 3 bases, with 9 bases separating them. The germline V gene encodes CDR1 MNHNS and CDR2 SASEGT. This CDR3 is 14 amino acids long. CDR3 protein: CASSEGGLYYGYTF. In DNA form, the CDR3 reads TGTGCCAGCAGTGAAGGGGGACTTTACTATGGCTACACCTTC.

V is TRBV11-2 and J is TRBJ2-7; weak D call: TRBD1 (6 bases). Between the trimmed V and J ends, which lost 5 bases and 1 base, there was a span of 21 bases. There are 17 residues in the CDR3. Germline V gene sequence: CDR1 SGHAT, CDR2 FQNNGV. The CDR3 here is CASSQTQGLSSSYEQYF. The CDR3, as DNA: TGTGCCAGCAGCCAAACTCAGGGGCTCTCCTCATCCTACGAGCAGTACTTC.

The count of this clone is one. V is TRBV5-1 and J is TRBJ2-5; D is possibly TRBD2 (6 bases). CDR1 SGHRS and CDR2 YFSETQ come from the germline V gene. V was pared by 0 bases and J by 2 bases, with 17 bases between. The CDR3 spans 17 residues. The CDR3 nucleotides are TGCGCCAGCAGCTTGGGCGATGGGGGGATGAAACAAGAGACCCAGTACTTC. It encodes CASSLGDGGMKQETQYF. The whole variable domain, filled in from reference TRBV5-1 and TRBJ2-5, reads KAGVTQTPRYLIKTRGQQVTLSCSPISGHRSVSWYQQTPGQGLQFLFEYFSETQRNKGNFPGRFSGRQFSNSRSEMNVSTLELGDSALYLCASSLGDGGMKQETQYFGPGTRLLVL.

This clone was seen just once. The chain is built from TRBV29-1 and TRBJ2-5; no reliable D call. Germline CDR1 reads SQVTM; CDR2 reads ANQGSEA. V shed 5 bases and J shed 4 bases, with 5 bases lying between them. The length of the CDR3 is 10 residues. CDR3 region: CSVQLETQYF. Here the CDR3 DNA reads TGCAGCGTTCAATTAGAGACCCAGTACTTC.